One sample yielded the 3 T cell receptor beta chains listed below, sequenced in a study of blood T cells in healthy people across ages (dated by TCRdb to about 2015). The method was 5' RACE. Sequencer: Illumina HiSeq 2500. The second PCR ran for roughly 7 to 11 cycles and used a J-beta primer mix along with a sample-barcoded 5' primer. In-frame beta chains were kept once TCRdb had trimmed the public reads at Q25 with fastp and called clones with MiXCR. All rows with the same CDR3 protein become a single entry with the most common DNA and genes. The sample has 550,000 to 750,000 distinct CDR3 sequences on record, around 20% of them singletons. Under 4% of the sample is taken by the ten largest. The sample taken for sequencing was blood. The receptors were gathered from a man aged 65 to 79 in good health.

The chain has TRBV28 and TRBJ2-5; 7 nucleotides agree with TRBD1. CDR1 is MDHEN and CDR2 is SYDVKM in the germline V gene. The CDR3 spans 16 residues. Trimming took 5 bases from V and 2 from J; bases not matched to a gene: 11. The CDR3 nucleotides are TGTGCCAGCAGTGCCAACGTTAGGACAGGACAAGAGACCCAGTACTTC. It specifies CASSANVRTGQETQYF.

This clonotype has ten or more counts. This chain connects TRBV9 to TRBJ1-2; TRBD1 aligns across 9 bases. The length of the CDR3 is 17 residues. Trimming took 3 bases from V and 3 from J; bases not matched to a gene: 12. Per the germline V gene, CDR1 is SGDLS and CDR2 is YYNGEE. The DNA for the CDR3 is TGTGCCAGCAGCGCTGGCCTCAGGACAGGGGAGGACTATGGCTACACCTTC. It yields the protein CASSAGLRTGEDYGYTF.

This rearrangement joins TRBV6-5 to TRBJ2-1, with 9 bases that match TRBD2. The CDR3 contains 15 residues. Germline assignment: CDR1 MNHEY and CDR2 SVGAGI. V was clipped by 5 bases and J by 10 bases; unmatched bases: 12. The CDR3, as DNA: TGTGCCAGCAGTCAGCTTCGGACTAGCGCGATAGAGCAGTTCTTC. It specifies CASSQLRTSAIEQFF.